The 24 T cell receptor beta chains given below trace back to one sample, sequenced in a study of response to subunit inactivated influenza vaccine. TCRdb used MiXCR to reprocess the RT-PCR reads, holding one entry per CDR3 protein. The sample consists of around 580,000 distinct CDR3 sequences, 12% to 15% of them appearing once. The material sequenced was PBMCs from blood, taken roughly 12 days after vaccination. The receptors were sampled from a man over 45 who received an inactivated influenza vaccine.

This clonotype has just a few counts. The genes are TRBV20-1 and TRBJ1-1, with D possibly being TRBD1 (5 bases). This CDR3 has 12 residues. Trimming left V 8 bases short and J 1 base short, with 11 bases between. Germline V gene data show CDR1 as DFQATT and CDR2 as SNEGSKA (reference sequence). CDR3 protein: CSTRQSNTEAFF. Written as DNA, the CDR3 is TGCAGTACAAGACAGTCGAACACTGAAGCTTTCTTT.

The chain carries TRBV7-9 and TRBJ1-2; no firm D call. The V end was cut by 0 bases, the J end by 0 bases, with 14 bases between. Germline lookup yields CDR1 SEHNR and CDR2 FQNEAQ (reference sequence). CDR3 size: 17 residues. The DNA for the CDR3 is TGTGCCAGCAGCTTAGCGTCTGCGGCAGGTCCTAACTATGGCTACACCTTC. It translates to CASSLASAAGPNYGYTF.

This clonotype was picked up a small number of times. The chain links TRBV5-1 to TRBJ2-3; 10 bases map to TRBD2. V lost 4 bases and J lost 3; bases outside the gene matches: 5. Germline-derived CDR1 and CDR2 are SGHRS and YFSETQ. CDR3 length: 15 residues. CDR3 amino acids: CASSPSGSRTDTQYF. The CDR3 DNA reads as TGCGCCAGCAGCCCTAGCGGGAGCAGGACAGATACGCAGTATTTT.

This clonotype was seen a few times. V gene TRBV18 combines with J gene TRBJ2-3; perhaps TRBD1 as D (6 bases). The germline V and J ends were trimmed by 10 bases and 0 bases, with 11 bases remaining between them. This CDR3 has 13 amino acids. CDR1 KGHSH and CDR2 LQKENI come from the germline V gene. The chain's CDR3 is CANADRSTDTQYF. The CDR3 bases are TGTGCCAACGCGGACAGAAGCACAGATACGCAGTATTTT.

The sample holds many counts of this clonotype. This chain joins TRBV29-1 and TRBJ2-1, with unresolved D. Germline V lookup: CDR1 SQVTM, CDR2 ANQGSEA. CDR3 length equals 13 residues. Trimming removed 4 bases from V and 7 bases from J, with 14 bases in between. CDR3 sequence (DNA): TGCAGCGTTGGCCTTGCTAGGTGGAATGAGCAGTTCTTC. Encoded protein: CSVGLARWNEQFF.

The rearrangement uses TRBV6-1 and TRBJ1-2; 12 bases match TRBD1. The CDR3 covers 16 residues. J lost 4 bases, V lost 8 bases, and 11 bases had no gene match. The V gene's germline CDR1 is MNHNS and CDR2 SASEGT. The CDR3 DNA reads as TGTGCCAGCTTACGACGGCCGGGACAGGGGGCCTATGGCTACACCTTC. Protein product: CASLRRPGQGAYGYTF.

This clonotype was counted only a few times. This rearrangement joins TRBV24-1 to TRBJ2-3; no clear D. V lost 3 bases to trimming and J lost 6 bases, with 15 bases between them. The CDR3 loop spans 15 amino acids. Per the germline V gene, CDR1 is KGHDR and CDR2 is SFDVKD. The CDR3 sequence: CATSDVWHAGDTQYF. The DNA for the CDR3 is TGTGCCACCAGTGATGTCTGGCACGCCGGGGATACGCAGTATTTT.

This clonotype appeared a few times. V usage is TRBV6-5 and J usage is TRBJ1-5; D not certain. Germline CDR1 and CDR2: MNHEY and SVGAGI. Trimming stripped 0 bases from V and 5 bases from J, with 8 bases between. The CDR3 length is 14 residues. CDR3 in amino acids: CASSYSNMDQPQHF. The CDR3, as DNA: TGTGCCAGCAGTTACTCGAATATGGATCAGCCCCAGCATTTT.

The V gene is TRBV12-3 or TRBV12-4, the J gene TRBJ1-5; no clear D. V lost 5 bases to trimming and J lost 1 base, with 12 bases between them. The CDR3 runs 15 residues. For the CDR3, the DNA is TGTGCCAGCAGTCCCACAGTACTGAGCAATCAGCCCCAGCATTTT. Protein: CASSPTVLSNQPQHF.

The chain links TRBV28 to TRBJ1-2, with 8 nucleotides matching TRBD1. The CDR3 length is 12 residues. The J segment lost 8 bases and the V segment lost 6 bases, leaving 5 bases of the junction unmatched. Per germline, CDR1 MDHEN and CDR2 SYDVKM. CDR3 sequence (DNA): TGTGCCAGCAGGACAGGGGCCTTGGGCTACACCTTC. This codes for CASRTGALGYTF.

CDR3 loop: CASSLGGLLGFNEQFF. CDR3 in DNA: TGTGCCAGCAGCTTAGGGGGTCTGTTGGGTTTCAATGAGCAGTTCTTC. The J gene is TRBJ2-1, the V gene TRBV7-2; D is unresolved. This CDR3 has 16 amino acids. V shed 1 base and J shed 6 bases, with 16 bases lying between them. The germline gives CDR1 SGHTA, CDR2 FQGNSA.

This clonotype has only a few counts. One end of the junction varies from germline; a read error may be responsible. The CDR3 here is CATSPNGGDRQYF. The DNA of the CDR3 is TGTGCCACCAGCCCCAACGGAGGGGATAGGCAGTATTTT. The chain is built from TRBV15 and TRBJ2-3, with D possibly TRBD2 on 6 matching bases. Germline lookup yields CDR1 LNHNV and CDR2 YYDKDF (reference sequence). The CDR3 totals 13 residues.

The V call is TRBV5-1, the J call TRBJ2-5; unclear D gene. Germline CDR1 SGHRS, CDR2 YFSETQ. This CDR3 has 14 amino acids. V was cut by 4 bases and J by 0 bases, with 10 bases left in between. The CDR3: CASSADLYQETQYF. The CDR3 coding sequence is TGCGCCAGCAGCGCGGACCTGTACCAAGAGACCCAGTACTTC. Supplemented by reference TRBV5-1 and TRBJ2-5, the full variable domain reads KAGVTQTPRYLIKTRGQQVTLSCSPISGHRSVSWYQQTPGQGLQFLFEYFSETQRNKGNFPGRFSGRQFSNSRSEMNVSTLELGDSALYLCASSADLYQETQYFGPGTRLLVL.

This sequence joins TRBV27 and TRBJ2-1; 7 nucleotides agree with TRBD1. Germline V gene lookup returns CDR1 MNHEY and CDR2 SMNVEV (reference sequence). J gave up 0 bases and V 0 bases, and 2 bases lay outside the gene matches. CDR3 length equals 16 residues. The CDR3 region has the DNA TGTGCCAGCAGTTTATCGGGACAGAGCTCCTACAATGAGCAGTTCTTC. Translated, it gives CASSLSGQSSYNEQFF.

The chain carries TRBV20-1 and TRBJ2-5; 8 nucleotides match TRBD1. Per the germline V gene, CDR1 is DFQATT and CDR2 is SNEGSKA (reference sequence). The CDR3 spans 15 residues. V was clipped by 0 bases and J by 2 bases; unmatched bases: 5. In DNA, the CDR3 is TGCAGTGCTAGAGATCACAGGGGGTTGCAAGAGACCCAGTACTTC. Amino acids: CSARDHRGLQETQYF.

This clonotype was picked up many times. V is TRBV9 and J is TRBJ2-7; 7 bases are shared with TRBD1. Germline V gene sequence: CDR1 SGDLS, CDR2 YYNGEE. With V trimmed by 3 bases and J by 2 bases, 5 bases remained unmatched. This CDR3 is 14 amino acids long. The CDR3 loop reads CASSGRDSPYEQYF. Written as DNA, the CDR3 is TGTGCCAGCAGCGGCCGGGACAGCCCCTACGAGCAGTACTTC.

The V call is TRBV4-3, the J call TRBJ2-2; 9 bases are a match to TRBD2. Germline V gives CDR1 LGHNA, CDR2 YSLEER. The CDR3 runs to 18 residues. V was clipped by 0 bases and J by 1 base; unmatched bases: 6. The CDR3 protein is CASSQDLAGTLNTGELFF. Here the CDR3 DNA reads TGCGCCAGCAGCCAAGACCTAGCGGGGACCCTGAACACCGGGGAGCTGTTTTTT.

This clonotype showed up just a few times. This rearrangement joins TRBV6-2 or TRBV6-3 to TRBJ2-1, with 16 bases matching TRBD2. Trimming took 8 bases from V and 7 from J; bases not matched to a gene: 20. The CDR3 covers 20 residues. CDR1 and CDR2 from the germline V gene are MNHEY and SVGEGT. The CDR3 DNA reads as TGTGCCAGCGCTGGAGTGGGACTAGCGGGAGGGCCCTTTATGGTGAATGAGCAGTTCTTC. Encoded protein: CASAGVGLAGGPFMVNEQFF.

CDR3 sequence reads: CASSPRAAQETQYF. DNA for the CDR3: TGTGCCAGCAGCCCGCGGGCAGCTCAAGAGACCCAGTACTTC. J is TRBJ2-5 and V is TRBV7-8, with a tentative D call TRBD2 (5 bases). V was pared by 5 bases and J by 2 bases, with 12 bases between. The CDR3 extends over 14 amino acids. Per germline, CDR1 SGHVS and CDR2 FQNEAQ.

The chain recombines TRBV19 with TRBJ1-1, with TRBD1 matching 11 bases. Germline V gene sequence: CDR1 LNHDA, CDR2 SQIVND (reference sequence). The length of the CDR3 is 15 residues. V shed 10 bases and J 0 bases; nucleotides not matched to a gene: 7. Here the CDR3 DNA reads TGTGCCACTAAAAGGACAGGGGGCATGAACACTGAAGCTTTCTTT. This codes for CATKRTGGMNTEAFF.

This clonotype has a count of ten or more. V is TRBV4-2 and J is TRBJ2-2; no reliable D call. V shed 4 bases and J shed 6 bases, with 12 bases lying between them. The CDR3 totals 14 residues. Germline loops: CDR1 LGHNA, CDR2 YNFKEQ. This CDR3 is CASSPRAAPGELFF. The CDR3 DNA follows: TGTGCCAGCAGCCCTAGGGCGGCGCCCGGGGAGCTGTTTTTT.

The chain recombines TRBV30 with TRBJ2-2, with 9 bases lining up with TRBD1. The CDR3 covers 13 residues. The germline CDR1 and CDR2 sequences are GTSNPN and SVGIG (reference sequence). With V trimmed by 7 bases and J by 3 bases, 3 bases remained unmatched. DNA for the CDR3: TGTGCCTCGGGACAGGGACACACCGGGGAGCTGTTTTTT. This sequence encodes CASGQGHTGELFF.

This clonotype was observed many times. The V and J genes are TRBV7-8 and TRBJ2-3; unclear D gene. CDR3 length: 18 amino acids. The germline V gene has CDR1 SGHVS and CDR2 FQNEAQ. The V end lost 5 bases, the J end lost 2 bases, and 23 bases lay between the germline ends. CDR3: CASSLPVRLRRFTDTQYF. CDR3 bases: TGTGCCAGCAGCCTTCCAGTACGGTTAAGAAGATTCACAGATACGCAGTATTTT.

The chain recombines TRBV4-1 with TRBJ2-7; 9 nucleotides match TRBD2. The germline V gene encodes CDR1 MGHRA and CDR2 YSYEKL. The V gene end was trimmed by 3 bases and the J gene end by 4 bases; junction bases not matched to a gene: 16. The CDR3 length is 18 residues. The CDR3 loop reads CASSHAPASGRSWYEQYF. Here the CDR3 DNA reads TGCGCCAGCAGCCACGCTCCGGCAAGCGGGAGGTCCTGGTACGAGCAGTACTTC.